These T cell receptor beta chains were read from a single sample in a study of blood T cell repertoires in COVID-19. Only in-frame clones appear in the TCRdb table, and some are missing; sequencing was by immunoSEQ multiplex PCR. The repertoire holds roughly 300,000 clones, with 85% as singletons. The sample was peripheral blood. These receptors were collected from a human donor in a cohort sampled during active COVID-19. Both conserved end residues are part of each CDR3. D genes are given only for firm matches. Clone size is shown for a subset of rows, as once, few, many or a class of expanded clone.

J: TRBJ2-3
size: .
V: TRBV7-8
length: 16
D: TRBD2
CDR3: CASSFLTSGSTDTQYF
DNA: TGTGCCAGCAGCTTTTTGACTAGCGGGAGCACAGATACGCAGTATTTT

J: TRBJ2-2
size: .
V: TRBV5-1
length: 15
D: .
CDR3: CASSSWTANTGELFF
DNA: TGCGCCAGCAGCTCCTGGACAGCCAACACCGGGGAGCTGTTTTTT

J: TRBJ1-2
size: .
V: TRBV28
length: 15
D: .
CDR3: CASSLSTGTFYGYTF
DNA: TGTGCCAGCAGTTTATCTACCGGGACATTCTATGGCTACACCTTC

J: TRBJ2-1
size: .
V: TRBV30
length: 13
D: .
CDR3: CAWRADSYNEQFF
DNA: TGTGCCTGGAGGGCGGATTCCTACAATGAGCAGTTCTTC

J: TRBJ2-5
size: once
V: TRBV7-8
length: 18
D: .
CDR3: CASNPRAVGGWTKETQYF
DNA: TGTGCCAGCAATCCTCGTGCAGTGGGTGGGTGGACAAAAGAGACCCAGTACTTC

J: TRBJ1-1
size: .
V: TRBV6-5
length: 14
D: .
CDR3: CASRVGAMNTEAFF
DNA: TGTGCCAGCAGGGTTGGGGCCATGAACACTGAAGCTTTCTTT

J: TRBJ1-4
size: few
V: TRBV4-2
length: 14
D: .
CDR3: CASSQGGNGEKLFF
DNA: TGTGCCAGCAGCCAAGGAGGGAACGGTGAAAAACTGTTTTTT

J: TRBJ2-6
size: .
V: TRBV19
length: 16
D: .
CDR3: CASSALLGGGANVLTF
DNA: TGTGCCAGTTCGGCCTTGCTGGGAGGTGGGGCCAACGTCCTGACTTTC

J: TRBJ1-5
size: .
V: TRBV5-1
length: 14
D: .
CDR3: CASSSIPGLQPQHF
DNA: TGCGCCAGCAGCTCCATACCGGGACTTCAGCCCCAGCATTTT

J: TRBJ2-7
size: few
V: TRBV25-1
length: 16
D: TRBD2
CDR3: CASSLPGLAGEYEQYF
DNA: TGTGCCAGCAGTCTCCCGGGACTAGCGGGAGAGTACGAGCAGTACTTC

J: TRBJ1-1
size: .
V: TRBV7-9
length: 12
D: .
CDR3: CASSQGTPEAFF
DNA: TGTGCCAGCAGCCAGGGGACGCCTGAAGCTTTCTTT

J: TRBJ2-3
size: .
V: TRBV2
length: 15
D: TRBD1
CDR3: CASSDRADFTDTQYF
DNA: TGTGCCAGCAGCGACAGGGCGGACTTCACAGATACGCAGTATTTT

J: TRBJ1-1
size: once
V: TRBV6-1
length: 14
D: .
CDR3: CASSDRQMNTEAFF
DNA: TGTGCCAGCAGTGATCGACAGATGAACACTGAAGCTTTCTTT

J: TRBJ1-1
size: .
V: TRBV21-1
length: 15
D: .
CDR3: CASSTRGGMNTEAFF
DNA: TGTGCCAGCAGCACCCGAGGGGGAATGAACACTGAAGCTTTCTTT

J: TRBJ1-1
size: .
V: TRBV5-3
length: 13
D: .
CDR3: CARRQQENTEAFF
DNA: TGTGCCAGAAGACAGCAGGAAAACACTGAAGCTTTCTTT

J: TRBJ1-1
size: once
V: TRBV18
length: 18
D: TRBD1
CDR3: CASSPPGGQVRGSTEAFF
DNA: TGTGCCAGCTCACCACCGGGGGGACAGGTGAGGGGAAGCACTGAAGCTTTCTTT

J: TRBJ2-6
size: .
V: TRBV4-1
length: 17
D: .
CDR3: CASSLGGLSSGANVLTF
DNA: TGCGCCAGCAGCCTGGGGGGTCTGAGCTCTGGGGCCAACGTCCTGACTTTC

J: TRBJ2-2
size: once
V: TRBV11-2
length: 16
D: TRBD1
CDR3: CASSFRQGIGTGELFF
DNA: TGTGCCAGCAGCTTCCGACAGGGTATAGGAACCGGGGAGCTGTTTTTT

J: TRBJ1-3
size: .
V: TRBV28
length: 17
D: TRBD1
CDR3: CASSRQGRGTAGNTIYF
DNA: TGTGCCAGCAGTCGACAGGGGAGGGGAACGGCTGGAAACACCATATATTTT

J: TRBJ2-2
size: .
V: TRBV7-9
length: 15
D: .
CDR3: CASSLAGESTGELFF
DNA: TGTGCCAGCAGCTTAGCGGGAGAGAGTACCGGGGAGCTGTTTTTT

J: TRBJ2-7
size: .
V: TRBV9
length: 15
D: .
CDR3: CASSVGPGSQYEQYF
DNA: TGTGCCAGCAGCGTAGGGCCCGGGTCCCAGTACGAGCAGTACTTC

J: TRBJ2-5
size: many
V: TRBV3-1/TRBV3-2
length: 17
D: TRBD2
CDR3: CASSPYPSGRALKTQYF
DNA: TGTGCCAGCAGCCCTTACCCTAGCGGGAGGGCCTTAAAGACCCAGTACTTC

J: TRBJ1-5
size: .
V: TRBV19
length: 16
D: TRBD1
CDR3: CASTTGTGGPNQPQHF
DNA: TGTGCCAGTACCACCGGGACAGGGGGCCCCAATCAGCCCCAGCATTTT

J: TRBJ2-1
size: .
V: TRBV9
length: 16
D: TRBD2
CDR3: CASSVGATSGNYEQFF
DNA: TGTGCCAGCAGCGTAGGTGCGACTAGCGGGAACTATGAGCAGTTCTTC

J: TRBJ2-3
size: .
V: TRBV28
length: 16
D: TRBD2
CDR3: CASSFQAGGGTDTQYF
DNA: TGTGCCAGCAGTTTCCAAGCGGGAGGGGGTACAGATACGCAGTATTTT

J: TRBJ2-1
size: .
V: TRBV4-1
length: 19
D: .
CDR3: CASSQDQGGPSYFYNEQFF
DNA: TGCGCCAGCAGCCAAGACCAGGGGGGACCTTCCTATTTCTACAATGAGCAGTTCTTC

J: TRBJ1-1
size: .
V: TRBV18
length: 13
D: .
CDR3: CASSPSDTREAFF
DNA: TGTGCCAGCTCACCATCTGACACTAGAGAAGCTTTCTTT

J: TRBJ1-4
size: once
V: TRBV19
length: 13
D: .
CDR3: CASLGTTNEKLFF
DNA: TGTGCCAGTCTCGGGACAACTAATGAAAAACTGTTTTTT

J: TRBJ1-1
size: few
V: TRBV29-1
length: 14
D: TRBD1
CDR3: CSVAPGTGNTEAFF
DNA: TGCAGCGTAGCCCCAGGGACAGGGAACACTGAAGCTTTCTTT

J: TRBJ2-5
size: .
V: TRBV29-1
length: 13
D: .
CDR3: CSVGDSEGETQYF
DNA: TGCAGCGTCGGGGACTCTGAGGGAGAGACCCAGTACTTC

J: TRBJ2-1
size: .
V: TRBV6-5
length: 14
D: .
CDR3: CASSYSLQGNEQFF
DNA: TGTGCCAGCAGTTACTCTCTACAGGGCAATGAGCAGTTCTTC